This is a list of T cell receptor beta chains from one sample in a study of Graves' ophthalmopathy and Graves' hyperthyroidism. TCRdb called the multiplex PCR reads again in MiXCR, with one record for every CDR3 protein. The sample includes over a million distinct CDR3 sequences, approximately 35% of them seen just once. Sequencing was performed on peripheral blood or thyroid tissue (not recorded which). These receptors were taken from an adult man with Graves' hyperthyroidism. Each CDR3 is given with its conserved first and last residue. D genes are given only for firm matches. Size is stated for part of the rows, as once, few or many counts, or as a class when the clone is expanded.

j_call d_call clone_size v_call cdr3_aa cdr3_nt
TRBJ1-1 NA NA TRBV20-1 CSARNNRNTEAFF TGCAGTGCTAGGAATAACAGGAACACTGAAGCTTTCTTT
TRBJ2-7 TRBD1 few TRBV7-8 CASSSQIRDRGFYEQYF TGTGCCAGCAGCTCTCAAATCCGGGACAGGGGTTTTTACGAGCAGTACTTC
TRBJ2-2 NA NA TRBV11-3 CASSRRGSDTGEPFF TGTGCCAGCAGCCGCCGGGGATCGGACACCGGGGAGCCGTTTTTT
TRBJ2-2 NA NA TRBV4-3 CASSLNSAGELFF TGCGCCAGCAGTCTTAACAGCGCCGGGGAGCTGTTTTTT
TRBJ1-5 NA NA TRBV12-3/TRBV12-4 CASSPRGTYSNQPQHF TGTGCCAGCAGTCCCCGGGGGACCTATAGCAATCAGCCCCAGCATTTT
TRBJ2-5 NA NA TRBV6-5 CASNEGSTETQYF TGTGCCAGCAATGAGGGTTCTACGGAGACCCAGTACTTC
TRBJ1-2 NA once TRBV5-1 CASSLFSGGGDYGYTF TGCGCCAGCAGCTTATTCTCAGGCGGGGGAGACTATGGCTACACCTTC
TRBJ1-4 TRBD1 many TRBV24-1 CATSEAGTGNEKLFF TGTGCCACCAGTGAGGCCGGGACAGGGAACGAAAAACTGTTTTTT
TRBJ1-4 NA NA TRBV18 CASSVRGSEKLFF TGTGCCAGCTCAGTCAGGGGCAGTGAAAAACTGTTTTTT
TRBJ1-4 NA NA TRBV29-1 CSVGANEKLFF TGCAGCGTGGGAGCTAATGAAAAACTGTTTTTT
TRBJ1-3 NA NA TRBV10-3 CAISLDSYGYTIYF TGTGCCATCAGTCTCGACAGCTATGGCTACACCATATATTTT
TRBJ2-5 NA NA TRBV7-8 CAGSRGGQENQYF TGTGCCGGCTCGAGGGGCGGCCAGGAGAACCAGTACTTC
TRBJ1-4 NA NA TRBV3-1 CASSQAGSGYEKLFF TGTGCCAGCAGCCAAGCAGGGTCTGGGTATGAAAAACTGTTTTTT
TRBJ1-5 NA many TRBV7-9 CASSFTGEYQPQHF TGTGCCAGTAGCTTTACCGGAGAGTATCAGCCCCAGCATTTT
TRBJ1-1 TRBD1 few TRBV25-1 CASRTGQGATEAFF TGTGCCAGCAGGACCGGACAGGGTGCCACTGAAGCTTTCTTT
TRBJ2-5 NA NA TRBV4-1 CASSQDGASGTETQYF TGCGCCAGCAGCCAAGATGGAGCGAGTGGGACGGAGACCCAGTACTTC
TRBJ2-5 NA many TRBV7-9 CASSPGVAFGETQYF TGTGCCAGCAGCCCCGGGGTAGCCTTCGGGGAGACCCAGTACTTC
TRBJ2-5 NA few TRBV11-2 CASSLAPSLVETQYF TGTGCCAGCAGCTTAGCCCCTAGCCTAGTGGAGACCCAGTACTTC
TRBJ2-7 TRBD2 many TRBV2 CASIGTSYEQYF TGTGCCAGCATAGGGACTAGCTACGAGCAGTACTTC
TRBJ2-6 NA NA TRBV7-2 CASSARFGSSGANVLTF TGTGCCAGCAGTGCGCGGTTCGGCAGCTCTGGGGCCAACGTCCTGACTTTC
TRBJ1-5 NA few TRBV5-6 CASNSMDQPQHF TGTGCCAGCAATTCGATGGACCAGCCCCAGCATTTT
TRBJ2-5 TRBD2 many TRBV7-2 CASSFGTSLGETQYF TGTGCCAGCAGCTTTGGGACTAGCTTGGGAGAGACCCAGTACTTC
TRBJ2-7 NA many TRBV7-3 CASSSSANSYEQYF TGTGCCAGCAGCTCCTCAGCGAACTCCTACGAGCAGTACTTC
TRBJ2-7 NA NA TRBV5-4 CASRSKKADEQYF TGTGCCAGCAGATCCAAGAAAGCAGACGAGCAGTACTTC
TRBJ2-7 NA once TRBV25-1 CATNRGEQYF TGTGCCACCAACCGGGGCGAGCAGTACTTC
TRBJ2-2 NA many TRBV29-1 CSVVVTGMLGGPGELFF TGCAGCGTTGTCGTGACAGGAATGTTGGGGGGTCCCGGGGAGCTGTTTTTT
TRBJ1-1 NA NA TRBV25-1 CASEDLNTEAFF TGTGCCAGCGAGGACCTGAACACTGAAGCTTTCTTT
TRBJ2-6 TRBD1 few TRBV19 CASSPDRGSSGANVLTF TGTGCCAGTAGTCCAGACAGGGGGTCTTCTGGGGCCAACGTCCTGACTTTC
TRBJ1-6 TRBD1 few TRBV4-3 CASSQAGQGIGSYNSPLHF TGCGCCAGCAGCCAAGCGGGACAGGGGATCGGGTCCTATAACTCACCCCTCCACTTT
TRBJ2-7 NA NA TRBV30 CACQRTSYEQYF TGTGCCTGCCAGAGAACCTCCTACGAGCAGTACTTC
TRBJ1-2 NA NA TRBV19 CASSIRVGYTF TGTGCCAGTAGTATCCGGGTTGGCTACACCTTC
TRBJ2-7 NA NA TRBV7-2 CASRSGTPQSYEQYF TGTGCCAGCAGGTCTGGGACTCCTCAATCCTACGAGCAGTACTTC
TRBJ1-2 TRBD1 NA TRBV14 CASAGGDGYTF TGTGCTAGCGCAGGGGGCGATGGCTACACCTTC
TRBJ1-1 TRBD1 many TRBV2 CASSLEQGGTEAFF TGTGCCAGCAGTCTAGAACAGGGGGGCACTGAAGCTTTCTTT
TRBJ1-2 NA NA TRBV4-2 CASSQDLLGWGYGYTF TGTGCCAGCAGCCAAGATTTATTGGGATGGGGGTATGGCTACACCTTC
TRBJ1-4 NA many TRBV5-1 CASSDRYNEKLFF TGCGCCAGCAGCGACAGATATAATGAAAAACTGTTTTTT
TRBJ2-7 TRBD2 few TRBV5-1 CASSWATSGSSYEQYF TGCGCCAGCAGCTGGGCGACTAGCGGGAGCTCCTACGAGCAGTACTTC
TRBJ2-5 NA NA TRBV5-4 CASSRWQSNQETQYF TGTGCCAGCAGCCGGTGGCAGTCTAACCAAGAGACCCAGTACTTC
TRBJ1-1 NA few TRBV10-3 CATAGVNTEAFF TGTGCCACCGCGGGGGTGAACACTGAAGCTTTCTTT
TRBJ1-5 NA few TRBV10-3 CASGGLLNNQPQHF TGTGCCAGCGGCGGCCTCCTGAACAATCAGCCCCAGCATTTT
TRBJ2-2 TRBD2 many TRBV19 CASSSGGHYRELFF TGTGCCAGCTCTAGCGGGGGACACTATCGGGAGCTGTTTTTT
TRBJ2-2 TRBD2 many TRBV10-3 CAISESRGATGELFF TGTGCCATCAGTGAGTCGCGGGGGGCCACCGGGGAGCTGTTTTTT
TRBJ2-7 NA NA TRBV4-3 CTSSQEETDSYEQYF TGCACCAGCAGCCAAGAGGAGACAGATTCCTACGAGCAGTACTTC
TRBJ1-1 NA many TRBV7-9 CASSSLPLGRGDTEAFF TGTGCCAGCAGCTCGTTGCCATTGGGTAGGGGGGACACTGAAGCTTTCTTT
TRBJ1-1 NA NA TRBV11-2 CASSLSRNAEAFF TGTGCCAGCAGCTTAAGTCGTAACGCTGAAGCTTTCTTT